This TCR beta chain stems from a study of blood T cell repertoires in COVID-19 (dated by TCRdb to about 2020). Looking at the study overall: Samples covering the acute and convalescent phases of COVID-19 were provided by collaborators in the United States, Italy and Spain. The prospective study material was composed of cDNA or gDNA derived from T cells, B-cell-depleted T cells, or PBMCs. Subjects who had been exposed to COVID-19, were actively infected with it, or had recovered from it provided the deeply sampled blood TCRbeta repertoires that made up the dataset. The repertoires were released in a freely available public database intended as a resource for research on the immune response to SARS-CoV-2. Samples were obtained from the ongoing ImmuneRACE study (first 160 participants) and from approximately 1,200 subjects provided by 6 global collaborators. The sample metadata nearly always contained a de-identified subject ID, COVID-19 status, age in years and sex. Where available, HLA class I and class II types were obtained from metadata supplied by the sample provider rather than from assay-based typing.

Broader findings and caveats from the paper: Clinical and demographic metadata were provided uncurated, with the amount varying by source and participant.

TCRbeta CDR3 regions were amplified from genomic DNA using the immunoSEQ Assay, a bias-controlled multiplex PCR. Per the original workflow: The number of nucleated cells in each sample was estimated by amplification of reference gene primers within the assay. Sequence reads were collapsed and filtered to measure the absolute abundance of every unique TCRbeta CDR3 rearrangement. For each sample, productive Simpson clonality was calculated as the square root of Simpson's diversity index across productive rearrangements. TCRdb stores this immuneACCESS table with in-frame sequences only. Part of the clones is absent; in the studies checked, under half of the shortfall reflects unresolved V genes, and no reason is known for the rest. V and J calls and clone size are copied from that table; D and trimming were computed from the DNA. The sample table contains nearly 90,000 clones; only one count was recorded for 75% to 90% of them. Approximately 10% of the sample lies in the top ten.

For this clone: Its specific antigen is unknown. No qualities accompany the bases; no much larger clone lies one base away.

Whole blood was collected in K2EDTA tubes by collaborating institutions according to the institutions' own protocols. Collaborator samples were shipped for TCRbeta analysis as frozen whole blood, isolated PBMCs, or DNA extracted from either sample type. From the cysteine through the phenylalanine, the CDR3 covers 15 amino acids. Only CDR3 DNA remains: 45 bases, in frame from the first base. CDR1 and CDR2 are read off the germline V gene (reference sequence) as WNHNN and SYGVQD. The germline V end is reduced by 2 bases and the J end by 4 bases; junction bases left unmatched: 7. Sequenced input: peripheral blood. This receptor was taken from a man of 80 years or more with acute or convalescent COVID-19. The V and J segments used are TRBV10-1 and TRBJ1-2, and 7 junction bases match TRBD1. The CDR3 region has the sequence CASSETTGSIYGYTF. At the DNA level, the sequence is TGCGCCAGCAGTGAGACGACAGGGTCCATCTATGGCTACACCTTC.